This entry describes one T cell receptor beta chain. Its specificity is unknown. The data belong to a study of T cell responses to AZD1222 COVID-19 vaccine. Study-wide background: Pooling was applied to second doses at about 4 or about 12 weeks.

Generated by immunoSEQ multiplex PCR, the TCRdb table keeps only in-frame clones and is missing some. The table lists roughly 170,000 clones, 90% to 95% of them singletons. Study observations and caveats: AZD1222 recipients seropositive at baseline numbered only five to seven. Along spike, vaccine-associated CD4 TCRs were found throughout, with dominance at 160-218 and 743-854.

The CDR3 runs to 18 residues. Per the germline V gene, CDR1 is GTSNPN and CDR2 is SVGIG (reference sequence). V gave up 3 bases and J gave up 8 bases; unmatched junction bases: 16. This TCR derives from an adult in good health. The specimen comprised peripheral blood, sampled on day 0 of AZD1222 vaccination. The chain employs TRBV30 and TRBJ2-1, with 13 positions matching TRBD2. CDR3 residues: CAWSRGRTSGGSAHEQFF. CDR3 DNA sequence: TGTGCCTGGAGCCGGGGAAGGACTAGCGGGGGTTCTGCCCATGAGCAGTTCTTC.